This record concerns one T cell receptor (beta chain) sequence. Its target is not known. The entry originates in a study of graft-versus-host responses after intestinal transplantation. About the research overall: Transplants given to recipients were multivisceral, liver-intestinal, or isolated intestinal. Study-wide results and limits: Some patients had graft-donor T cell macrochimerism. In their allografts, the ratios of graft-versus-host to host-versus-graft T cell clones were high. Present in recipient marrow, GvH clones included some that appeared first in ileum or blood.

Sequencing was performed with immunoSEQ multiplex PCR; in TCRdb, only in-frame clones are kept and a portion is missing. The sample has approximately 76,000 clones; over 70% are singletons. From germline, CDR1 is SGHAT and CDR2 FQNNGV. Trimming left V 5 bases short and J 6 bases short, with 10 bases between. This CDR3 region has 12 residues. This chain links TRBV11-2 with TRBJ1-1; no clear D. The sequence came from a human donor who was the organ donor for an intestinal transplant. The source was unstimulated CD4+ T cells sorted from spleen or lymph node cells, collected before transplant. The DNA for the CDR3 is TGTGCCAGCAGCACCTACAGTTCTGAAGCTTTCTTT. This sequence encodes CASSTYSSEAFF.